The T cell receptor beta chain under discussion was sequenced for a study of blood T cell repertoires in COVID-19. Across the whole study: Acute and convalescent COVID-19 specimens originated in the United States, Italy and Spain.

Germline assignment: CDR1 MNHNY and CDR2 SVGAGI (reference sequence). Deletions cut 0 bases from V and 2 bases from J, with 8 bases between. The CDR3 length is 15 residues. Source study methods: Amplification with reference gene primers provided the estimates of nucleated cell counts. Assay used: immunoSEQ multiplex PCR; TCRdb lists only in-frame clones, some missing. That table furnishes V, J and clone size, whereas the DNA furnished D and trimming. The sample contains roughly 160,000 clones, approximately 91% of which appear only once. Sequenced sample: peripheral blood. The TCR was taken from a young man with acute or convalescent COVID-19. The V and J genes are TRBV6-6 and TRBJ1-3; maybe TRBD1 (6 bases). The CDR3 DNA follows: TGTGCCAGCAGTTACTCCACAGGGACTGGAAACACCATATATTTT. Translating gives CASSYSTGTGNTIYF.